This TCR beta chain was recorded in a study of identical twins. The sample holds a few counts of this clonotype. One entry per CDR3 protein, called by TCRdb with MiXCR from the 5' RACE reads. The sample lists about 690,000 distinct CDR3 sequences; around 6% were seen once. In every case, the donor was a healthy Caucasian. This sequence was found in a man younger than 35 in good health. Sequencing was done on a sample of naive T cells sorted from blood.

CDR3 DNA: TGTGCCAGCAGCCAATATCTCGGGACCCAAGAGACCCAGTACTTC. Translated, it gives CASSQYLGTQETQYF. The genes are TRBV14 and TRBJ2-5; either TRBD1 or TRBD2 may supply D (5 bases each). Germline CDR1 and CDR2: SGHDN and FVKESK. V was clipped by 2 bases and J by 1 base, with 11 bases between them. The CDR3 sequence is 15 residues long.